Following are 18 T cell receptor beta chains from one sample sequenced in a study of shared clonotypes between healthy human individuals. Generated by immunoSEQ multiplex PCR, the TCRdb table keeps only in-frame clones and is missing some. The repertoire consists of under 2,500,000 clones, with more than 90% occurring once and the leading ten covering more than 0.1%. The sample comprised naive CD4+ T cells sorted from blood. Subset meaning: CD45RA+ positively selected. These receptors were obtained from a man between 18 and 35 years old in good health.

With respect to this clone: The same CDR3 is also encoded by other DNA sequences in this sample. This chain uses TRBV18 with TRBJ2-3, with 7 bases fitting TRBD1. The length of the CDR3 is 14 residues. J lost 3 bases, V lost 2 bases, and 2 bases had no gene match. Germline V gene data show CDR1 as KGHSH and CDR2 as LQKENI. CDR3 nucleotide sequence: TGTGCCAGCTCACCAGACAGGGTAACAGATACGCAGTATTTT. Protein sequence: CASSPDRVTDTQYF.

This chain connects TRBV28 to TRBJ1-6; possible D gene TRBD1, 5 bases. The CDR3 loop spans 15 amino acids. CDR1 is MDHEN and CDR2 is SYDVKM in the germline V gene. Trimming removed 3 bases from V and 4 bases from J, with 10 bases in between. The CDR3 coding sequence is TGTGCCAGCAGTTTCCGGGGCCAGTATAATTCACCCCTCCACTTT. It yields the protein CASSFRGQYNSPLHF.

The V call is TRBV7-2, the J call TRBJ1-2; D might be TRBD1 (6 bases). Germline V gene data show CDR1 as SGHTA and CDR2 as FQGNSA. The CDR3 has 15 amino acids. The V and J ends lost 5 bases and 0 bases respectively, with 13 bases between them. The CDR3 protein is CASSRPGQANYGYTF. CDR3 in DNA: TGTGCCAGCAGCAGACCGGGACAAGCTAACTATGGCTACACCTTC. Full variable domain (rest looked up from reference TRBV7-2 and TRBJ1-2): GAGVSQSPSNKVTEKGKDVELRCDPISGHTALYWYRQSLGQGLEFLIYFQGNSAPDKSGLPSDRFSAERTGGSVSTLTIQRTQQEDSAVYLCASSRPGQANYGYTFGSGTRLTVV.

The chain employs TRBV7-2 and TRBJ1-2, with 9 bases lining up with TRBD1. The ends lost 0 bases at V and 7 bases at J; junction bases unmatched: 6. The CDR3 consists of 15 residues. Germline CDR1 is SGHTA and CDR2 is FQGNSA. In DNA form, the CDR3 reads TGTGCCAGCAGCTTAGCGCAGGGGGGACAGGGTGGCTACACCTTC. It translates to CASSLAQGGQGGYTF.

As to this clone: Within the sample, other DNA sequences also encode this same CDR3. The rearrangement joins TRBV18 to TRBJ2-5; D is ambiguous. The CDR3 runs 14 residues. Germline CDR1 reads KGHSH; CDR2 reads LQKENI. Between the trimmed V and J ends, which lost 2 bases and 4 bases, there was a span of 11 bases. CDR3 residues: CASSPRASGETQYF. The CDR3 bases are TGTGCCAGCTCACCAAGAGCTAGTGGAGAGACCCAGTACTTC.

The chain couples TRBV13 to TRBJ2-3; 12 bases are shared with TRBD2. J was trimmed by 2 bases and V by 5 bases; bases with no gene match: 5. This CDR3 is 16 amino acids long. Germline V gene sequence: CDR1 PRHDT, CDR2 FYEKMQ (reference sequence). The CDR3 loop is CASSPTSGGPTDTQYF. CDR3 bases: TGTGCCAGCAGCCCCACTAGCGGGGGGCCCACAGATACGCAGTATTTT.

The CDR3 coding sequence is TGTGCCAGCAGTGGACAGGGGGCGCCTAAGGAGCCCCAGCATTTT. Translation gives CASSGQGAPKEPQHF. The rearrangement links TRBV2 to TRBJ1-5, with TRBD1 matching over 10 bases. Germline values: CDR1 SNHLY, CDR2 FYNNEI. V was clipped by 4 bases and J by 8 bases; unmatched bases: 8. The CDR3 is made up of 15 amino acids.

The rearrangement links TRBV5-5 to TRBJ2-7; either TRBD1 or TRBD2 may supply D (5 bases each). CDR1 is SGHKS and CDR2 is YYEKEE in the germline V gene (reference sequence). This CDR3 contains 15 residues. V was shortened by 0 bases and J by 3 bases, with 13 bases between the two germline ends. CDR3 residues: CASSLEGRAVYEQYF. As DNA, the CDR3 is TGTGCCAGCAGCTTGGAGGGACGCGCCGTCTACGAGCAGTACTTC.

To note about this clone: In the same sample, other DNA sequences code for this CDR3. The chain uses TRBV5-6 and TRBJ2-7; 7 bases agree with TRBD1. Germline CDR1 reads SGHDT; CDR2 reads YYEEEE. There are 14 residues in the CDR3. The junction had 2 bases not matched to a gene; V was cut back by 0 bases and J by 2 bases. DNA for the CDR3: TGTGCCAGCAGCTTGGTGGGACAGACCTACGAGCAGTACTTC. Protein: CASSLVGQTYEQYF. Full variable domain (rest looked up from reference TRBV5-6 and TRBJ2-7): DAGVTQSPTHLIKTRGQQVTLRCSPKSGHDTVSWYQQALGQGPQFIFQYYEEEERQRGNFPDRFSGHQFPNYSSELNVNALLLGDSALYLCASSLVGQTYEQYFGPGTRLTVT.

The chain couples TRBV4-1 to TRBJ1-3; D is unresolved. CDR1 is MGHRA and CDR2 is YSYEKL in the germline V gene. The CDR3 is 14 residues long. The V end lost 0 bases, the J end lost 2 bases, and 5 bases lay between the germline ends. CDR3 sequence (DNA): TGCGCCAGCAGCCAAGATACAGCTGGAAACACCATATATTTT. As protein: CASSQDTAGNTIYF.

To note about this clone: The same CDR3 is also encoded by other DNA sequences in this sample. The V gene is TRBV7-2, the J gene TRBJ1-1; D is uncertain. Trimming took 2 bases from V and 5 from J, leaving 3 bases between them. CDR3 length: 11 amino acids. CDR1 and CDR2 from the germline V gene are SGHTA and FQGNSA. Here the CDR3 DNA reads TGTGCCAGCAGCTTATTGACTGAAGCTTTCTTT. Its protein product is CASSLLTEAFF.

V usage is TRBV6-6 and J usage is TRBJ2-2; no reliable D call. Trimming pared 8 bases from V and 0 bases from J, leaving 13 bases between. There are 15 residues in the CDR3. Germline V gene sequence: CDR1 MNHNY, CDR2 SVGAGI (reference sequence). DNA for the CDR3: TGTGCCAGCCGTCCGGACGGTTCGAACACCGGGGAGCTGTTTTTT. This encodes CASRPDGSNTGELFF.

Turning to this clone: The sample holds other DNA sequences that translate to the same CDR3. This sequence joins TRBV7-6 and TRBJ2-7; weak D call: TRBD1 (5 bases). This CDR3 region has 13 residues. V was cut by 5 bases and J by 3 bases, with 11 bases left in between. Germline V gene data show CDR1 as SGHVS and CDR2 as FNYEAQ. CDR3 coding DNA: TGTGCCAGCAGCCGTACAGGTGGCTACGAGCAGTACTTC. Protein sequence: CASSRTGGYEQYF.

The CDR3 sequence is CASSSGMAPGELFF. CDR3 nucleotide sequence: TGCGCCAGCAGCTCGGGGATGGCCCCCGGGGAGCTGTTTTTT. The chain has TRBV5-1 and TRBJ2-2; D is perhaps TRBD2 (5 bases). The CDR3 loop spans 14 amino acids. The V end was cut by 3 bases, the J end by 6 bases, with 12 bases between. From germline, CDR1 is SGHRS and CDR2 YFSETQ.

Here the CDR3 reads CASSLAGSLLDTQYF. CDR3 DNA: TGTGCCAGCAGCCTAGCGGGAAGCCTTTTAGATACGCAGTATTTT. This chain uses TRBV6-5 with TRBJ2-3, with 9 bases lining up with TRBD2. J lost 5 bases, V lost 6 bases, and 9 bases had no gene match. The CDR3 covers 15 residues. Germline V gene sequence: CDR1 MNHEY, CDR2 SVGAGI.

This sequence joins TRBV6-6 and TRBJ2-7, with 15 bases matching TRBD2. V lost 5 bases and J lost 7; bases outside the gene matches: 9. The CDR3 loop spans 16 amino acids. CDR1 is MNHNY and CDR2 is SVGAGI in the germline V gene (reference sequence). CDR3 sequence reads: CASSKGLAGGLWEQYF. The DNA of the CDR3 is TGTGCCAGCAGTAAAGGACTAGCGGGAGGGCTTTGGGAGCAGTACTTC.

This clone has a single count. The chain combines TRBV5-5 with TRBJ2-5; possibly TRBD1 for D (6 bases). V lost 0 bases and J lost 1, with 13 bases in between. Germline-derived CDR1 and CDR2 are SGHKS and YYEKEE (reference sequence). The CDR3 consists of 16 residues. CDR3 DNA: TGTGCCAGCAGCTTGGATGGGGGACAAACCCAAGAGACCCAGTACTTC. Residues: CASSLDGGQTQETQYF.

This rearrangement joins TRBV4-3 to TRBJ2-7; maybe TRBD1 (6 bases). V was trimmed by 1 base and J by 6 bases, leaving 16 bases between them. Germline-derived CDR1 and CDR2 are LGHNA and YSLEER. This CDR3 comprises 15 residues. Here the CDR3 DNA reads TGCGCCAGCAGCCAAGGGGGGCGTCTAGAGGGCGAGCAGTACTTC. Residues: CASSQGGRLEGEQYF.